This entry is about one TCR beta chain. The antigen remains undetermined. Pooling was applied to second doses at about 4 or about 12 weeks. The germline gives CDR1 MDHEN, CDR2 SYDVKM. The CDR3 contains 14 residues. V was pared by 10 bases and J by 7 bases, with 20 bases between. These data are taken from a study of T cell responses to AZD1222 COVID-19 vaccine. Findings and limits, study-wide: A reported finding is that nearly half of spike-specific TCRs target unmutated variant regions. White British ancestry dominated among donors, who included more females, and clonal diversity was possibly underestimated.

The data were produced by immunoSEQ multiplex PCR, yet TCRdb's version contains in-frame clones alone and is incomplete. The data hold around 270,000 clones, with approximately 94% observed a single time. This TCR derives from an adult who received the AZD1222 COVID-19 vaccine. This material consisted of peripheral blood, taken 28 days after the second AZD1222 dose. The rearrangement links TRBV28 to TRBJ2-1; D perhaps matches TRBD1 (6 bases). CDR3 DNA: TGTGCCACCCAGGGACAATCTAATCGGAATGAGCAGTTCTTC. It encodes CATQGQSNRNEQFF. The entire variable domain, with the rest obtained from reference TRBV28 and TRBJ2-1, is as follows: DVKVTQSSRYLVKRTGEKVFLECVQDMDHENMFWYRQDPGLGLRLIYFSYDVKMKEKGDIPEGYSVSREKKERFSLILESASTNQTSMYLCATQGQSNRNEQFFGPGTRLTVL.